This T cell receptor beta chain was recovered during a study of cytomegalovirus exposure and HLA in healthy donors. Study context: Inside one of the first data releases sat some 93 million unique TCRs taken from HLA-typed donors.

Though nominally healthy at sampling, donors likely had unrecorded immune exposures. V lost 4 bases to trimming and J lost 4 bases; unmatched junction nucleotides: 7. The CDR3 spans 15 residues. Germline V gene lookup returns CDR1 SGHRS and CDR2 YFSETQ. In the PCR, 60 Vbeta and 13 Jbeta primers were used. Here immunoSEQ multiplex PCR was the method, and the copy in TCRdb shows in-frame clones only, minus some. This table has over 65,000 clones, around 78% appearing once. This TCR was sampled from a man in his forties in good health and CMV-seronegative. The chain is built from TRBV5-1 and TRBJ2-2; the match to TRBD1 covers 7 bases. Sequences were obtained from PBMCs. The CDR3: CASSPTGVGTGELFF. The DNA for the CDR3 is TGCGCCAGCAGCCCCACAGGGGTAGGCACCGGGGAGCTGTTTTTT.